This T cell receptor (beta chain) is from a study of blood T cell repertoires in COVID-19. Turning to the study itself: Nucleic acid was either cDNA or gDNA, and it came from T cells, B-cell-depleted T cells, or PBMCs.

This study enrolled people aged about 18 to 100 from around 25 US geographic areas. Cohort placement rested on clinical history that participants reported themselves. Source study methods: Amplifying reference gene primers gave estimates of nucleated cell counts. Sequencing used immunoSEQ multiplex PCR; TCRdb keeps in-frame clones, though not all of them. From that table come the V and J calls and clone size; the DNA was used to work out D and trimming. This sample has hundreds of thousands of clones, with approximately 90% found just once. The source is a man aged 35-49 years who had recovered from COVID-19. The sequencing input was PBMCs or T cells enriched from blood (not recorded which).

The CDR3 bases are TGTGCCAGCAGCGGCGGGGGGAGCACAGATACGCAGTATTTT. Translating it yields CASSGGGSTDTQYF. The genes are TRBV3-1 (or the pseudogene TRBV3-2) and TRBJ2-3, with TRBD2 matching over 8 bases. The CDR3 length is 14 residues. J gave up 0 bases and V 5 bases, and 1 base lay outside the gene matches. CDR1 is LGHDT and CDR2 is YNNKEL in the germline V gene (reference sequence).